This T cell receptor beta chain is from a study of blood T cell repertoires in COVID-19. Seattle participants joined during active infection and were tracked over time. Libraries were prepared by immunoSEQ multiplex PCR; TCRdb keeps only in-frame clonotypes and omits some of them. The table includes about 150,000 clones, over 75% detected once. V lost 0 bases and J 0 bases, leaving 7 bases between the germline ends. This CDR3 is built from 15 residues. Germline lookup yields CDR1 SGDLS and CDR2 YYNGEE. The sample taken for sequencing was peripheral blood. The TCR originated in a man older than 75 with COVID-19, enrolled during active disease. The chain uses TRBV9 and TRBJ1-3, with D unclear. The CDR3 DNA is TGTGCCAGCAGCGTAGACGGGAACTCTGGAAACACCATATATTTT. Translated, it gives CASSVDGNSGNTIYF. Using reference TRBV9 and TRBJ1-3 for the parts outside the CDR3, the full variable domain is DSGVTQTPKHLITATGQRVTLRCSPRSGDLSVYWYQQSLDQGLQFLIQYYNGEERAKGNILERFSAQQFPDLHSELNLSSLELGDSALYFCASSVDGNSGNTIYFGEGSWLTVV.